These T cell receptor beta chains were read from a single sample in a study of a mutant IDH1 vaccine in newly diagnosed glioma. Their target antigens are unknown. The assay was immunoSEQ multiplex PCR, and TCRdb's table has in-frame clones only and misses some. The data contain some 31,000 clones, around three quarters of them singletons. The sequencing here drew on PBMCs, taken from a glioma patient whose treatment included an IDH1 peptide vaccine. The receptor set was obtained from a woman between 25 and 40 years old with glioma. Some clones in this sample may be carry-over from other donors' samples. Both conserved end residues are part of each CDR3. Fields, in order: J gene, V gene, D gene, clone size, CDR3 protein, CDR3 DNA. The D gene is left open where the match is weak. The size field is filled for only some rows; it gives once, few, many or a size class.

j_gene: TRBJ1-4; v_gene: TRBV10-3; d_gene: .; abundance: .; CDR3aa: CAISESRGEKLFF; CDR3nt: TGTGCCATCAGTGAGTCCCGAGGGGAAAAACTGTTTTTT
j_gene: TRBJ1-5; v_gene: TRBV5-6; d_gene: .; abundance: few; CDR3aa: CASSLYGGHQPQHF; CDR3nt: TGTGCCAGCAGCTTGTACGGGGGGCATCAGCCCCAGCATTTT
j_gene: TRBJ1-1; v_gene: TRBV10-3; d_gene: .; abundance: .; CDR3aa: CAISETPNTEAFF; CDR3nt: TGTGCCATCAGTGAGACCCCGAACACTGAAGCTTTCTTT
j_gene: TRBJ1-1; v_gene: TRBV9; d_gene: .; abundance: .; CDR3aa: CASSGGAEAFF; CDR3nt: TGTGCCAGCAGCGGAGGGGCTGAAGCTTTCTTT
j_gene: TRBJ2-7; v_gene: TRBV28; d_gene: TRBD1; abundance: .; CDR3aa: CASSKGWTGFEQYF; CDR3nt: TGTGCCAGCAGTAAGGGGTGGACAGGGTTTGAGCAGTACTTC
j_gene: TRBJ1-1; v_gene: TRBV7-9; d_gene: TRBD1; abundance: .; CDR3aa: CASSHDRGREAFF; CDR3nt: TGTGCCAGCAGCCATGACAGGGGCCGAGAAGCTTTCTTT
j_gene: TRBJ1-2; v_gene: TRBV27; d_gene: TRBD1; abundance: .; CDR3aa: CASTSMRDRDGYTF; CDR3nt: TGTGCCAGCACCTCCATGAGGGACAGGGATGGCTACACCTTC
j_gene: TRBJ2-5; v_gene: TRBV5-1; d_gene: TRBD1; abundance: few; CDR3aa: CASTRDRAGETQYF; CDR3nt: TGCGCCAGCACTCGGGACAGGGCCGGGGAGACCCAGTACTTC
j_gene: TRBJ2-7; v_gene: TRBV2; d_gene: TRBD2; abundance: .; CDR3aa: CASSRPGTSGYEQYF; CDR3nt: TGTGCCAGCAGCCGCCCTGGGACTAGCGGTTACGAGCAGTACTTC
j_gene: TRBJ2-1; v_gene: TRBV19; d_gene: .; abundance: .; CDR3aa: CASSMGQVGGGRNEQFF; CDR3nt: TGTGCCAGTAGTATGGGGCAAGTGGGTGGCGGGCGCAATGAGCAGTTCTTC
j_gene: TRBJ2-1; v_gene: TRBV5-1; d_gene: TRBD2; abundance: .; CDR3aa: CASSPDGLAGYNEQFF; CDR3nt: TGCGCCAGCAGCCCGGATGGCCTAGCGGGGTACAATGAGCAGTTCTTC
j_gene: TRBJ1-2; v_gene: TRBV30; d_gene: .; abundance: .; CDR3aa: CAWSVWGDGYTF; CDR3nt: TGTGCCTGGAGTGTATGGGGGGATGGCTACACCTTC
j_gene: TRBJ1-1; v_gene: TRBV14; d_gene: .; abundance: few; CDR3aa: CASRGANEAFF; CDR3nt: TGTGCCAGCAGGGGGGCGAATGAAGCTTTCTTT
j_gene: TRBJ2-1; v_gene: TRBV10-2; d_gene: .; abundance: .; CDR3aa: CASSDPPKGWNEQFF; CDR3nt: TGCGCCAGCAGTGACCCGCCCAAGGGGTGGAATGAGCAGTTCTTC
j_gene: TRBJ2-7; v_gene: TRBV11-2; d_gene: .; abundance: .; CDR3aa: CASSLRGDEQYF; CDR3nt: TGTGCCAGCAGCTTACGCGGGGACGAGCAGTACTTC
j_gene: TRBJ2-7; v_gene: TRBV30; d_gene: .; abundance: .; CDR3aa: CAWSVLPGPDYEQYF; CDR3nt: TGTGCCTGGAGTGTCCTGCCGGGCCCCGACTACGAGCAGTACTTC
j_gene: TRBJ2-2; v_gene: TRBV2; d_gene: TRBD2; abundance: .; CDR3aa: CASTLTGTSGTGELFF; CDR3nt: TGTGCCAGCACTCTTACCGGGACTAGCGGCACCGGGGAGCTGTTTTTT
j_gene: TRBJ2-2; v_gene: TRBV27; d_gene: .; abundance: .; CDR3aa: CASRLVGTGELFF; CDR3nt: TGTGCCAGCAGACTAGTTGGGACCGGGGAGCTGTTTTTT
j_gene: TRBJ2-2; v_gene: TRBV25-1; d_gene: .; abundance: .; CDR3aa: CASREGSGTGELFF; CDR3nt: TGTGCCAGCAGGGAGGGGTCAGGGACCGGGGAGCTGTTTTTT
j_gene: TRBJ2-7; v_gene: TRBV15; d_gene: TRBD1; abundance: .; CDR3aa: CATSRVSGGGQGSSYEQYF; CDR3nt: TGTGCCACCAGCAGAGTCTCCGGGGGGGGACAGGGGTCGAGCTACGAGCAGTACTTC
j_gene: TRBJ2-1; v_gene: TRBV5-1; d_gene: .; abundance: .; CDR3aa: CASRKGGSYNEQFF; CDR3nt: TGCGCCAGCAGAAAAGGGGGATCCTACAATGAGCAGTTCTTC
j_gene: TRBJ2-1; v_gene: TRBV19; d_gene: TRBD2; abundance: .; CDR3aa: CASSRTSGNFAEQFF; CDR3nt: TGTGCCAGTAGCCGGACTAGCGGGAATTTTGCTGAGCAGTTCTTC
j_gene: TRBJ1-1; v_gene: TRBV15; d_gene: .; abundance: .; CDR3aa: CATSRDRGAGTEAFF; CDR3nt: TGTGCCACCAGCAGAGATCGTGGGGCTGGAACTGAAGCTTTCTTT
j_gene: TRBJ1-1; v_gene: TRBV6-4; d_gene: .; abundance: .; CDR3aa: CASSSGPGTEAFF; CDR3nt: TGTGCCAGCAGTTCCGGGCCGGGAACTGAAGCTTTCTTT
j_gene: TRBJ1-2; v_gene: TRBV5-1; d_gene: .; abundance: .; CDR3aa: CASSLAGVGGYTF; CDR3nt: TGCGCCAGCAGCTTGGCCGGCGTAGGGGGCTACACCTTC
j_gene: TRBJ2-7; v_gene: TRBV19; d_gene: .; abundance: .; CDR3aa: CASSTPGGAYEQYF; CDR3nt: TGTGCCAGTAGTACCCCTGGCGGAGCCTACGAGCAGTACTTC
j_gene: TRBJ1-1; v_gene: TRBV11-2; d_gene: .; abundance: .; CDR3aa: CASSLNTEAFF; CDR3nt: TGTGCCAGCAGCCTGAACACTGAAGCTTTCTTT
j_gene: TRBJ2-7; v_gene: TRBV7-8; d_gene: .; abundance: .; CDR3aa: CASSPLRVTAQGYEQYF; CDR3nt: TGTGCCAGCAGCCCCCTGAGGGTTACAGCCCAGGGGTACGAGCAGTACTTC
j_gene: TRBJ1-2; v_gene: TRBV25-1; d_gene: .; abundance: .; CDR3aa: CASTPCYGYTF; CDR3nt: TGTGCCAGCACCCCTTGCTATGGCTACACCTTC
j_gene: TRBJ2-4; v_gene: TRBV5-1; d_gene: TRBD2; abundance: .; CDR3aa: CASSLGAGERKNIQYF; CDR3nt: TGCGCCAGCAGCTTGGGGGCGGGAGAGCGGAAAAACATTCAGTACTTC
j_gene: TRBJ2-3; v_gene: TRBV7-6; d_gene: .; abundance: once; CDR3aa: CASSLRTQVSTDTQYF; CDR3nt: TGTGCCAGCAGCCTCCGGACACAAGTTAGCACAGATACGCAGTATTTT
j_gene: TRBJ1-1; v_gene: TRBV5-1; d_gene: .; abundance: .; CDR3aa: CASSLAQGVGTEAFF; CDR3nt: TGCGCCAGCAGCTTGGCCCAAGGGGTAGGCACTGAAGCTTTCTTT
j_gene: TRBJ2-5; v_gene: TRBV9; d_gene: .; abundance: .; CDR3aa: CASSALGLGETQYF; CDR3nt: TGTGCCAGCAGCGCCCTTGGTCTCGGGGAGACCCAGTACTTC
j_gene: TRBJ1-4; v_gene: TRBV28; d_gene: .; abundance: few; CDR3aa: CASSQSGEKLFF; CDR3nt: TGTGCCAGCAGTCAGTCGGGGGAAAAACTGTTTTTT
j_gene: TRBJ1-4; v_gene: TRBV7-9; d_gene: .; abundance: few; CDR3aa: CASSLGTGIGEKLFF; CDR3nt: TGTGCCAGCAGCTTAGGTACAGGGATCGGGGAAAAACTGTTTTTT
j_gene: TRBJ1-3; v_gene: TRBV19; d_gene: TRBD1; abundance: .; CDR3aa: CASSRPGGSGNTIYF; CDR3nt: TGTGCCAGTAGCCGTCCAGGGGGCTCTGGAAACACCATATATTTT
j_gene: TRBJ2-3; v_gene: TRBV29-1; d_gene: .; abundance: .; CDR3aa: CSVVPLSVVADTQYF; CDR3nt: TGCAGCGTTGTGCCCCTCAGCGTCGTGGCAGATACGCAGTATTTT
j_gene: TRBJ1-2; v_gene: TRBV4-1; d_gene: .; abundance: .; CDR3aa: CASSQASGGGYTF; CDR3nt: TGCGCCAGCAGCCAAGCCTCGGGGGGGGGCTACACCTTC